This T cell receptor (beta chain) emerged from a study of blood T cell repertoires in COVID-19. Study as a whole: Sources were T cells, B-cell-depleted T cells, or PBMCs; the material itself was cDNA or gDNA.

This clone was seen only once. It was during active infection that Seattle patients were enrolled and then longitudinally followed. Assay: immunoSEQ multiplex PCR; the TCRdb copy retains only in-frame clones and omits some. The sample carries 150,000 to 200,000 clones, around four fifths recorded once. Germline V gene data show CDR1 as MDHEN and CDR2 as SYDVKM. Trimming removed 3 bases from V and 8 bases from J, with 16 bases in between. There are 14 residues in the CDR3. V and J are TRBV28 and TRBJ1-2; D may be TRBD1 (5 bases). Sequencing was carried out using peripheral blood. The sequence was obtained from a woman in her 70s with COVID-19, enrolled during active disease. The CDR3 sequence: CASSFRSGYLGYTF. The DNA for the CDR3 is TGTGCCAGCAGTTTTAGGTCAGGGTATCTCGGCTACACCTTC.